In its sample, the clone carrying this TCR beta chain was seen many times. Its antigen is not known. Unique molecular identifiers were incorporated during preparation of the TCRbeta library. MiXCR, run by TCRdb on the PCR reads, gives a single entry per CDR3 protein. The sample yields around 270,000 distinct CDR3 sequences, 6.5% to 9% seen once. This sample is part of a study of T-cell reconstitution after alpha-beta-depleted transplantation in children. Germline V gene lookup returns CDR1 SEHNR and CDR2 FQNEAQ (reference sequence). This CDR3 has 12 residues. V shed 4 bases, J shed 3 bases, and the junction held 0 bases outside the gene matches. Overall study findings and caveats: Newly made T cells mostly supplied T-cell counts and diversity one year after transplant. Reports say that about two months after transplant, the alpha-beta T cells came out of several hundred graft clones that had expanded. Recipient T cells and thymic progenitors that survived gave rise to the high TCRbeta diversity observed at day 60 in some patients.

This chain uses TRBV7-9 with TRBJ2-7; TRBD2 matches 7 bases. This material consisted of peripheral blood, taken 360 days after TCRalphabeta/CD19-depleted stem cell transplant. The source of this sequence is a female patient between 2 and 10 years old who had a stem cell transplant for Fanconi anemia, so the T cells may come from the graft donor. CDR3 DNA: TGTGCCAGCAGCTGGACTAGCTACGAGCAGTACTTC. The encoded protein is CASSWTSYEQYF.